This passage covers 11 T cell receptor beta chains from one sample sequenced in a study of CD8+CD57+ T cells in acquired aplastic anemia. Sequenced patients had shown CD8+CD57+ cell expansion by flow cytometry. Genomic DNA provided the template from which TCR beta VDJ and CDR3 profiles were obtained. A single record per CDR3 protein comes from TCRdb applying MiXCR to the reads. The table lists 150,000 to 170,000 distinct CDR3 sequences, approximately 52% of them singletons. The sequenced sample was sorted CD4+, CD8+, or CD8+CD57+ T cells (not recorded which) from PBMCs. These TCRs come from a human donor with aplastic anemia.

On this clonotype itself: An end of the junction does not agree with germline; a read error may underlie this. This chain joins TRBV15 and TRBJ2-1; 7 nucleotides match TRBD2. Germline CDR1 and CDR2: LNHNV and YYDKDF (reference sequence). The CDR3 is 15 amino acids. The CDR3 DNA reads TGTGCCACCAGCAGTAGCGGGTGGGATAACAATGAGCAGCTCTTC. It translates to CATSSSGWDNNEQLF.

The CDR3 DNA reads as TGTGCCAGCAGCGTTAGCGGGGGGGCCGTAAACAATGAGCAGTTCTTC. This sequence encodes CASSVSGGAVNNEQFF. The chain recombines TRBV9 with TRBJ2-1, with 11 nucleotides matching TRBD2. The trim removed 2 bases at V and 5 bases at J, leaving 6 bases unmatched. Per germline, CDR1 SGDLS and CDR2 YYNGEE. The CDR3 sequence is 16 residues long.

This clonotype was seen ten or more times. The rearrangement joins TRBV4-3 to TRBJ1-1; the match to TRBD1 covers 8 bases. CDR3 length: 15 amino acids. Germline CDR1 and CDR2: LGHNA and YSLEER. Trimming took 3 bases from V and 0 from J; bases not matched to a gene: 3. The CDR3 nucleotides read TGCGCCAGCAGCCAGGACAGGGCCCTGAACACTGAAGCTTTCTTT. It translates to CASSQDRALNTEAFF.

As to this clonotype: Germline is not matched at one junction end, which may reflect a read error. The chain joins TRBV2 to TRBJ1-2, with D perhaps matching TRBD1 (5 bases). This CDR3 has 10 amino acids. Germline CDR1 SNHLY, CDR2 FYNNEI. CDR3 nucleotides: TGTGTCAGCAGGGAGTATGGCTACACCTTC. Protein: CVSREYGYTF.

V is TRBV7-9 and J is TRBJ2-6; D is uncertain. The CDR3 spans 14 residues. The V end was cut by 6 bases, the J end by 2 bases, with 8 bases between. Germline loops: CDR1 SEHNR, CDR2 FQNEAQ (reference sequence). The CDR3 reads CASSTRTGANVLTF. The CDR3 region has the DNA TGTGCCAGCAGTACCCGGACTGGGGCCAACGTCCTGACTTTC.

The chain joins TRBV20-1 to TRBJ2-7; no definite D call. Germline-derived CDR1 and CDR2 are DFQATT and SNEGSKA (reference sequence). The CDR3 contains 11 residues. The V end lost 3 bases, the J end lost 0 bases, and 3 bases lay between the germline ends. The CDR3 spells CSASGSYEQYF. CDR3 DNA sequence: TGCAGTGCTAGCGGCTCCTACGAGCAGTACTTC.

This clonotype was observed at least ten times. V and J are TRBV9 and TRBJ2-5; 11 bases align to TRBD2. Losses at the gene ends were 3 bases for V and 1 base for J; bases not matched to a gene: 2. Germline V lookup: CDR1 SGDLS, CDR2 YYNGEE. This CDR3 has 15 amino acids. Here the CDR3 reads CASSGGLAAQETQYF. DNA of the CDR3: TGTGCCAGCAGCGGGGGACTAGCGGCCCAAGAGACCCAGTACTTC.

This clonotype was observed at least ten times. The V and J genes are TRBV5-6 and TRBJ1-1, with D hard to call. The germline gives CDR1 SGHDT, CDR2 YYEEEE. V gave up 8 bases and J gave up 6 bases, with 17 bases separating them. The CDR3 is 13 amino acids. The CDR3: CASIISGEAEAFF. As DNA, the CDR3 is TGTGCCAGTATCATCAGCGGCGAGGCTGAAGCTTTCTTT.

J is TRBJ2-7 and V is TRBV2; D is perhaps TRBD1 (5 bases). CDR1 is SNHLY and CDR2 is FYNNEI in the germline V gene. Trimming took 7 bases from V and 9 from J, leaving 22 bases between them. This CDR3 region has 14 residues. CDR3 sequence reads: CASMSGAQVGGQYF. The CDR3 DNA reads as TGTGCCAGCATGAGTGGGGCGCAGGTTGGTGGGCAGTACTTC. Using reference TRBV2 and TRBJ2-7 for the parts outside the CDR3, the full variable domain is EPEVTQTPSHQVTQMGQEVILRCVPISNHLYFYWYRQILGQKVEFLVSFYNNEISEKSEIFDDQFSVERPDGSNFTLKIRSTKLEDSAMYFCASMSGAQVGGQYFGPGTRLTVT.

This clonotype has ten or more counts. The rearrangement uses TRBV24-1 and TRBJ1-2; D perhaps matches TRBD1 (6 bases). V lost 2 bases, J lost 6 bases, and 12 bases lay in between. This CDR3 region has 14 residues. CDR1 is KGHDR, CDR2 SFDVKD, per germline. CDR3 in amino acids: CATSDSDRSNGYTF. In DNA, the CDR3 is TGTGCCACCAGTGATTCCGACAGGAGTAATGGCTACACCTTC.

The chain employs TRBV2 and TRBJ2-5; perhaps TRBD1 as D (8 bases). This CDR3 comprises 12 residues. Germline CDR1 SNHLY, CDR2 FYNNEI. With 6 bases removed from V and 9 bases from J, the gap between germline ends came to 14 bases. For the CDR3, the DNA is TGTGCCAGCAGACAGGGGGGAGGGGCCCAGTACTTC. This sequence encodes CASRQGGGAQYF.